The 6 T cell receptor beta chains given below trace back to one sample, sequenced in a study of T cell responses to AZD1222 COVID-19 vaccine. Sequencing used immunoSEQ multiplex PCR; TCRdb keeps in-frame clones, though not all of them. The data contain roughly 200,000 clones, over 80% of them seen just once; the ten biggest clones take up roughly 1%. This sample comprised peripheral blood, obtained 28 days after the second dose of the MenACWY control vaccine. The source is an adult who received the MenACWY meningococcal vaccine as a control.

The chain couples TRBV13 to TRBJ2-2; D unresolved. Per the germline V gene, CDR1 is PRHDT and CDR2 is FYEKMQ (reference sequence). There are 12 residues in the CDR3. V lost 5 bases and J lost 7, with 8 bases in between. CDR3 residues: CASSPTGGELFF. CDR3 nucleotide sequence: TGTGCCAGCAGCCCGACCGGCGGGGAGCTGTTTTTT.

The CDR3 protein is CASSPLAVNTEAFF. In DNA form, the CDR3 reads TGCGCCAGCAGCCCTCTTGCGGTGAACACTGAAGCTTTCTTT. This chain uses TRBV5-1 with TRBJ1-1; D is undetermined. Trimming stripped 4 bases from V and 0 bases from J, with 10 bases between. Germline V lookup: CDR1 SGHRS, CDR2 YFSETQ. The CDR3 is made up of 14 amino acids.

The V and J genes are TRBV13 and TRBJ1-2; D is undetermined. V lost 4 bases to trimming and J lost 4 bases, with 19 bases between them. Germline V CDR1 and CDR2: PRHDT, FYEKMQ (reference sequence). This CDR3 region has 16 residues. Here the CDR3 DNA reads TGTGCCAGCAGCTCCGGGTTTGATTTGGGTCTCTATGGCTACACCTTC. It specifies CASSSGFDLGLYGYTF.

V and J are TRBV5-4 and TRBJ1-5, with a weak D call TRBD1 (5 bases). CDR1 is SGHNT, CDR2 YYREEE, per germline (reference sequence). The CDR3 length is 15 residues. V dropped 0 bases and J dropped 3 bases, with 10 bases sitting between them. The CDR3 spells CASSLGGGPNQPQHF. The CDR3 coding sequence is TGTGCCAGCAGCTTGGGGGGCGGACCCAATCAGCCCCAGCATTTT. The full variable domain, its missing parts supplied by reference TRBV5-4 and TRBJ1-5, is ETGVTQSPTHLIKTRGQQVTLRCSSQSGHNTVSWYQQALGQGPQFIFQYYREEENGRGNFPPRFSGLQFPNYSSELNVNALELDDSALYLCASSLGGGPNQPQHFGDGTRLSIL.

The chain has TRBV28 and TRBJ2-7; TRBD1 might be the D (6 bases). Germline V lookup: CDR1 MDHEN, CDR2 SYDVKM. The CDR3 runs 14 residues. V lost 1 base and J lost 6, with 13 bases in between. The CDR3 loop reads CASSLLAGASEQYF. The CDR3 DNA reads TGTGCCAGCAGTTTATTAGCAGGGGCCTCCGAGCAGTACTTC.

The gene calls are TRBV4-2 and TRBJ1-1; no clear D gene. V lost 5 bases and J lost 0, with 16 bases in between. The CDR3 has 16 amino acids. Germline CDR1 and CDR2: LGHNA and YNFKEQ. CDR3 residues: CASSGRGIGLNTEAFF. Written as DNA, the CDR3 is TGTGCCAGCAGCGGAAGAGGGATAGGGTTGAACACTGAAGCTTTCTTT.